The present TCR beta chain was sequenced within a study of T cell responses to AZD1222 COVID-19 vaccine. The study's findings and limits: Spike was spanned by vaccine-associated CD4 TCRs, which were dominant at 160-218 and 743-854. It was only a handful of AZD1222 recipients who were seropositive at baseline. Epitopes outside B.1.351 and B.1.1.7 mutated regions reportedly drew nearly half of spike TCRs.

The CDR3 runs to 16 residues. V was clipped by 0 bases and J by 5 bases; unmatched bases: 7. The germline CDR1 and CDR2 sequences are LGHNA and YNFKEQ. A word on this clone: Its antigen is as yet unknown.

Data came from immunoSEQ multiplex PCR; TCRdb stores just in-frame clones and leaves some out. The sample holds about 110,000 clones, about 87% seen once. The sequencing here drew on peripheral blood, taken 28 days after the second AZD1222 dose. This chain uses TRBV4-2 with TRBJ2-7, with TRBD2 matching over 10 bases. The receptor comes from an adult who received the AZD1222 COVID-19 vaccine. CDR3 region: CASSQEWSSGSHEQYF. In DNA, the CDR3 is TGTGCCAGCAGCCAAGAGTGGTCTAGCGGGAGTCACGAGCAGTACTTC.